Below, 15 T cell receptor beta chains from the same sample are listed, as sequenced in a study of identical twins. TCRdb reprocessed the 5' RACE reads via MiXCR and lists one record per CDR3 protein. The data contain some 900,000 distinct CDR3 sequences, about 12% of them seen just once; the ten biggest clones take up about 1.5%. This sample also appeared in a second study, on yellow fever vaccine responses in identical twins.

Sequenced input: PBMCs. The source of these receptors is a woman aged 18-35 years in good health.

This clonotype has only a few counts. The chain uses TRBV3-1 and TRBJ2-1; D not resolved. Germline values: CDR1 LGHDT, CDR2 YNNKEL (reference sequence). CDR3 size: 16 residues. Trimming removed 0 bases from V and 2 bases from J, with 11 bases in between. DNA for the CDR3: TGTGCCAGCAGCCAAGATCTAGGCAGAGCCTACAATGAGCAGTTCTTC. This sequence encodes CASSQDLGRAYNEQFF.

This clonotype was recorded a few times. V and J are TRBV4-2 and TRBJ1-1, with a tentative D call TRBD1 (5 bases). This CDR3 is 15 amino acids long. V dropped 0 bases and J dropped 5 bases, with 13 bases sitting between them. Germline V CDR1 and CDR2: LGHNA, YNFKEQ. CDR3 DNA sequence: TGTGCCAGCAGCCAAGATATCGGTGAGGGGACTGAAGCTTTCTTT. Residues: CASSQDIGEGTEAFF.

The rearrangement uses TRBV7-9 and TRBJ2-1, with D hard to call. CDR1 SEHNR and CDR2 FQNEAQ come from the germline V gene (reference sequence). The CDR3 has 13 residues. V lost 2 bases and J lost 8, with 10 bases in between. The CDR3 DNA reads as TGTGCCAGCAGCTTAATTCCATGGGATGAGCAGTTCTTC. It codes for CASSLIPWDEQFF. Full variable domain (outside the CDR3, taken from reference TRBV7-9 and TRBJ2-1): DTGVSQNPRHKITKRGQNVTFRCDPISEHNRLYWYRQTLGQGPEFLTYFQNEAQLEKSRLLSDRFSAERPKGSFSTLEIQRTEQGDSAMYLCASSLIPWDEQFFGPGTRLTVL.

This clonotype was counted between two and nine times. The chain combines TRBV3-1 with TRBJ2-2; a possible D gene is TRBD2 (6 bases). The germline V and J ends were trimmed by 7 bases and 5 bases, with 11 bases remaining between them. Germline values: CDR1 LGHDT, CDR2 YNNKEL (reference sequence). The CDR3 has 13 amino acids. In nucleotides, the CDR3 is TGTGCCAGCACCGTAGGGAGGACCGGGGAGCTGTTTTTT. Its protein product is CASTVGRTGELFF.

V gene TRBV27 combines with J gene TRBJ2-3; D may be TRBD1 or TRBD2 (5 bases each). This CDR3 spans 15 amino acids. Trimming took off 3 bases at V and 4 bases at J, with 14 bases between the two ends. Germline V CDR1 and CDR2: MNHEY, SMNVEV (reference sequence). The CDR3 spells CASSLGTYPPDTQYF. DNA of the CDR3: TGTGCCAGCAGTTTGGGGACGTACCCCCCAGATACGCAGTATTTT.

V and J are TRBV3-1 and TRBJ2-7; the D is unclear. Germline V gives CDR1 LGHDT, CDR2 YNNKEL (reference sequence). CDR3 length equals 11 residues. Trimming took off 3 bases at V and 6 bases at J, with 6 bases between the two ends. CDR3 residues: CASSQGREQYF. The CDR3 region has the DNA TGTGCCAGCAGCCAGGGTCGCGAGCAGTACTTC.

V and J are TRBV29-1 and TRBJ1-5, with D uncertain. This CDR3 comprises 13 residues. Germline CDR1 is SQVTM and CDR2 is ANQGSEA. V dropped 3 bases and J dropped 3 bases, with 9 bases sitting between them. CDR3 in amino acids: CSVDGGINQPQHF. CDR3 coding DNA: TGCAGCGTTGATGGAGGGATCAATCAGCCCCAGCATTTT.

This clonotype was counted many times. The V and J genes are TRBV20-1 and TRBJ2-3; tentatively, D is TRBD2 (6 bases). Trimming stripped 0 bases from V and 4 bases from J, with 11 bases between. Germline V lookup: CDR1 DFQATT, CDR2 SNEGSKA (reference sequence). The CDR3 length is 14 residues. CDR3 DNA sequence: TGCAGTGCTAGAGATGGCGGGAAGGCAGATACGCAGTATTTT. This translates into CSARDGGKADTQYF.

This clonotype has a single count. The gene calls are TRBV6-5 and TRBJ2-7; D call uncertain. There are 15 residues in the CDR3. Trimming took off 2 bases at V and 3 bases at J, with 14 bases between the two ends. The germline gives CDR1 MNHEY, CDR2 SVGAGI. CDR3 coding DNA: TGTGCCAGCAGTTACAGTTCCGGCGGACGCTACGAGCAGTACGTC. Translated: CASSYSSGGRYEQYV.

This clonotype was recorded at least ten times. The chain joins TRBV24-1 to TRBJ2-3; TRBD1 or TRBD2 may be the D gene (6 bases each). In germline, CDR1 is KGHDR, CDR2 SFDVKD. Trimming stripped 3 bases from V and 1 base from J, with 16 bases between. The CDR3 runs to 17 residues. The CDR3 here is CATSDPPSGGGTDTQYF. In DNA, the CDR3 is TGTGCCACCAGTGATCCCCCCTCCGGGGGCGGCACAGATACGCAGTATTTT.

V is TRBV28 and J is TRBJ2-4, with D hard to call. This CDR3 has 14 residues. Germline CDR1 reads MDHEN; CDR2 reads SYDVKM. The V end was cut by 7 bases, the J end by 1 base, with 11 bases between. CDR3 in amino acids: CASTLKFAKNIQYF. The DNA for the CDR3 is TGTGCCAGCACCCTTAAGTTCGCCAAAAACATTCAGTACTTC. The full variable domain, with the rest looked up from reference TRBV28 and TRBJ2-4, is DVKVTQSSRYLVKRTGEKVFLECVQDMDHENMFWYRQDPGLGLRLIYFSYDVKMKEKGDIPEGYSVSREKKERFSLILESASTNQTSMYLCASTLKFAKNIQYFGAGTRLSVL.

The sample holds many counts of this clonotype. This chain connects TRBV5-1 to TRBJ2-1, with 11 bases aligning to TRBD2. The CDR3 runs to 14 residues. J gave up 7 bases and V 7 bases, and 7 bases lay outside the gene matches. Germline lookup yields CDR1 SGHRS and CDR2 YFSETQ. CDR3 sequence (DNA): TGCGCCAGCGGTCTCGCTAGCGGGGGGAATGAGCAGTTCTTC. This codes for CASGLASGGNEQFF.

The chain is built from TRBV20-1 and TRBJ1-2; D gene unclear. Trimming pared 0 bases from V and 3 bases from J, leaving 11 bases between. The germline CDR1 and CDR2 sequences are DFQATT and SNEGSKA (reference sequence). CDR3 size: 14 residues. CDR3 in DNA: TGCAGTGCTAGAGATCCCACGCGGGACTATGGCTACACCTTC. Its protein is CSARDPTRDYGYTF.

This clonotype occurred many times. The V and J genes are TRBV7-9 and TRBJ1-2; no reliable D call. The V end lost 0 bases, the J end lost 1 base, and 9 bases lay between the germline ends. The CDR3 is 15 residues long. Germline loops: CDR1 SEHNR, CDR2 FQNEAQ (reference sequence). The CDR3 DNA follows: TGTGCCAGCAGCTTAGCGCCAACAGTTAACTATGGCTACACCTTC. Protein sequence: CASSLAPTVNYGYTF. Full variable domain (outside the CDR3, taken from reference TRBV7-9 and TRBJ1-2): DTGVSQNPRHKITKRGQNVTFRCDPISEHNRLYWYRQTLGQGPEFLTYFQNEAQLEKSRLLSDRFSAERPKGSFSTLEIQRTEQGDSAMYLCASSLAPTVNYGYTFGSGTRLTVV.

The rearrangement links TRBV20-1 to TRBJ2-7; TRBD1 agrees at 8 bases. This CDR3 has 15 residues. The germline gives CDR1 DFQATT, CDR2 SNEGSKA (reference sequence). With 1 base clipped from V and 1 base from J, the junction kept 6 bases outside the gene matches. CDR3 sequence: CSARGSGGASYEQYF. For the CDR3, the DNA is TGCAGTGCTAGAGGGTCAGGGGGCGCATCCTACGAGCAGTACTTC.